The T cell receptor beta chain under discussion was sequenced for a study of vaccination and CD4 T cells after COVID-19. Described treatment: approximately 9-day PBMC culture with coronavirus spike peptide pools or control peptides (ViraFEST assay). Cultured CD4+ T cell DNA underwent sequencing with the Oncomine TCR Beta short-read assay. TCRdb passed the PCR reads through MiXCR, listing each CDR3 protein once. The sample consists of 15,000 to 17,000 distinct CDR3 sequences, over 50% of them appearing once. This CDR3 is built from 12 residues. Trimming removed 4 bases at V and 7 bases at J, with 10 bases between. Only a few counts were recorded for this clonotype. Antigen: not known.

V usage is TRBV12-3 or TRBV12-4 and J usage is TRBJ1-1; possible D gene TRBD1, 5 bases. Sequencing input: CD4+ T cells from blood, cultured in vitro. The receptor comes from a human donor who had recovered from COVID-19. The CDR3 nucleotides read TGTGCCAGCAGTTCGGGGACGGATGAAGCTTTCTTT. Amino acid sequence: CASSSGTDEAFF.